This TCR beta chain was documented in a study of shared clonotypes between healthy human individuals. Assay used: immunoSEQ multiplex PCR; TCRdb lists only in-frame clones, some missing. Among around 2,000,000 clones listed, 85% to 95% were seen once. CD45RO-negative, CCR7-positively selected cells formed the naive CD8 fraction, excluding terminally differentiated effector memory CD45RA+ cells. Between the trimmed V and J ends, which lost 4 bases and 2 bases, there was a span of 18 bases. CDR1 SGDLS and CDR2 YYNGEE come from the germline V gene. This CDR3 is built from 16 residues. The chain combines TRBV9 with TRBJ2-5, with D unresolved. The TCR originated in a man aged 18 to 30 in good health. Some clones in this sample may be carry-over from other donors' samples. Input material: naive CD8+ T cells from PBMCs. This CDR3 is CASSYPGVSLQETQYF. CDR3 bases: TGTGCCAGCAGCTACCCCGGAGTATCTTTACAAGAGACCCAGTACTTC.